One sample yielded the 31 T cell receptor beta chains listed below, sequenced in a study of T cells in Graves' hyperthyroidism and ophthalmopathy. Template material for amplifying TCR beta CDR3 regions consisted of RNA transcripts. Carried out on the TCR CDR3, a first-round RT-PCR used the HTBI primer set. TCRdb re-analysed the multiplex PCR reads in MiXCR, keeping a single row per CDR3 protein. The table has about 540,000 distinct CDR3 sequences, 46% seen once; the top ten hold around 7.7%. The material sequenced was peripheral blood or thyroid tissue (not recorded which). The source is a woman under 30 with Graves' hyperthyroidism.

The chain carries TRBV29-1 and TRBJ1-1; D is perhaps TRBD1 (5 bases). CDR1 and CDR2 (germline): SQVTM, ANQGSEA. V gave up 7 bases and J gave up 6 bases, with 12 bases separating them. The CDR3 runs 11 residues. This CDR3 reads CSAGGGAEAFF. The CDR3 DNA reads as TGCAGCGCCGGCGGGGGGGCTGAAGCTTTCTTT.

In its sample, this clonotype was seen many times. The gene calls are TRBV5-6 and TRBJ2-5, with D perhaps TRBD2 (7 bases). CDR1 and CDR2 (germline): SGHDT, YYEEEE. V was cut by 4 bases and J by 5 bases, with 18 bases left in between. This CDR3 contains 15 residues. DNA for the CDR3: TGTGCCAGCAGCCCGGGGGGCGGAATCCGGGAGACCCAGTACTTC. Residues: CASSPGGGIRETQYF.

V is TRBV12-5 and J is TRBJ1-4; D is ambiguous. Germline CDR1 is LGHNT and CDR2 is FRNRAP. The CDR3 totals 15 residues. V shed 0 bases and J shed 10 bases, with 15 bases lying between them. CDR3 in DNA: TGTGCTAGTGGTTTGGTGTCGGGGATGAGCGGAAAACTGTTTTTT. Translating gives CASGLVSGMSGKLFF. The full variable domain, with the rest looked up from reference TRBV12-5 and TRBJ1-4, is DARVTQTPRHKVTEMGQEVTMRCQPILGHNTVFWYRQTMMQGLELLAYFRNRAPLDDSGMPKDRFSAEMPDATLATLKIQPSEPRDSAVYFCASGLVSGMSGKLFFGSGTQLSVL.

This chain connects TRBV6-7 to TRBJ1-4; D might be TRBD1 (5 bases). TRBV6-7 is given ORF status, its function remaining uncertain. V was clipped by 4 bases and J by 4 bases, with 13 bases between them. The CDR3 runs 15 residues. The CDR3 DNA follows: TGTGCCAGCAGTTCGGGGGTCGGACTTAATGAAAAACTGTTTTTT. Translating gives CASSSGVGLNEKLFF.

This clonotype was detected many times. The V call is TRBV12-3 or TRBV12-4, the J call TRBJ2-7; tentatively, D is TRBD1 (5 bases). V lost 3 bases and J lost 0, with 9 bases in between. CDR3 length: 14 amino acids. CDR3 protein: CASSLKGNSYEQYF. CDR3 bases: TGTGCCAGCAGTTTGAAGGGGAACTCCTACGAGCAGTACTTC.

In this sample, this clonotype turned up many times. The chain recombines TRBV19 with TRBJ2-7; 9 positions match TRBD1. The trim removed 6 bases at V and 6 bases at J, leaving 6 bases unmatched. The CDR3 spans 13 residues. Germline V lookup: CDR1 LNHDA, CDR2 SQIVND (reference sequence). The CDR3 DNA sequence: TGTGCCAGTAGCTGGACAGGGGAAGGCGAGCAGTACTTC. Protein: CASSWTGEGEQYF.

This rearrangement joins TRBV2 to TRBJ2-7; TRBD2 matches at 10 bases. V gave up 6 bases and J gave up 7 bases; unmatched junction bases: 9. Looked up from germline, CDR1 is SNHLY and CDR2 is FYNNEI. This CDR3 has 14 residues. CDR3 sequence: CASRSRLAGAEQYF. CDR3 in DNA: TGTGCCAGCAGGAGCCGGCTAGCGGGAGCTGAGCAGTACTTC.

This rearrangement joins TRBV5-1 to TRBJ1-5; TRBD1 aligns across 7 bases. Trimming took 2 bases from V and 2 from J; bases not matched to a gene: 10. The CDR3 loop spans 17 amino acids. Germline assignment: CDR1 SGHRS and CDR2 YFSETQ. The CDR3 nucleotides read TGCGCCAGCAGCTTTACAGGGGTGGATTATGGCAATCAGCCCCAGCATTTT. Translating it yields CASSFTGVDYGNQPQHF.

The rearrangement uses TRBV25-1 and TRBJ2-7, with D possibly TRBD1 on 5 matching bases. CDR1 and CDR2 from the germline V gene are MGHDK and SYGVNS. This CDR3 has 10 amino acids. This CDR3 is CADSYYEQYF. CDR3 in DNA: TGTGCAGACAGCTACTACGAGCAGTACTTC.

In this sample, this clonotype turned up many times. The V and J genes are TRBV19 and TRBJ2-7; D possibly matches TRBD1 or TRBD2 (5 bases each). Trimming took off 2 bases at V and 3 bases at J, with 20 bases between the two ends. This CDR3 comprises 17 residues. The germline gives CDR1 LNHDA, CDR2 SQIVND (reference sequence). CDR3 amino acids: CASSIPLGTSKGYEQYF. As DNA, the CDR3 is TGTGCCAGTAGTATACCGCTGGGGACCAGTAAGGGCTACGAGCAGTACTTC.

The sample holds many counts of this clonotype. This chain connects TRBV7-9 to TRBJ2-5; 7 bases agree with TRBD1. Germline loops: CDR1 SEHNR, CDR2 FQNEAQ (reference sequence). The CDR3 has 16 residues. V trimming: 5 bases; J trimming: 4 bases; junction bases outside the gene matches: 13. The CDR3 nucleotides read TGTGCCAGCAGCGACGCCGACAGGGAATACGGAGAGACCCAGTACTTC. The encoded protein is CASSDADREYGETQYF.

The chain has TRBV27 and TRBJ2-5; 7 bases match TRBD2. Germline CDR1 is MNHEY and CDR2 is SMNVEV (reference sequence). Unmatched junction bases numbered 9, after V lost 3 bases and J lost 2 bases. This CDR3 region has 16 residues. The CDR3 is CASSLPAGDPQETQYF. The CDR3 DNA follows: TGTGCCAGCAGTTTGCCCGCGGGGGACCCTCAAGAGACCCAGTACTTC.

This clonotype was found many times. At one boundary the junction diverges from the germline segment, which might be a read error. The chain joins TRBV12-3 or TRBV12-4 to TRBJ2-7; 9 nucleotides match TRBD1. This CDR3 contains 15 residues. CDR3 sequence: CASSLAGQGSYEQYF. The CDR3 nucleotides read TGTGCCAGCAGCTTAGCTGGACAGGGGTCGTACGAGCAGTACTTC.

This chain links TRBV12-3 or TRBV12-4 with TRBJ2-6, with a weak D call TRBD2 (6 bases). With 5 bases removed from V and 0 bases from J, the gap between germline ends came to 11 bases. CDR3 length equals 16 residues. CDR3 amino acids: CASSARENSGANVLTF. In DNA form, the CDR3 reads TGTGCCAGCAGTGCCCGGGAGAACTCTGGGGCCAACGTCCTGACTTTC.

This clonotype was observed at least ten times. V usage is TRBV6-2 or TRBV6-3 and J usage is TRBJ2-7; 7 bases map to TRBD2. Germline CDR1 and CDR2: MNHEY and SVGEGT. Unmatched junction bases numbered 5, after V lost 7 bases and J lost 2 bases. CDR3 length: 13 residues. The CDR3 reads CASKPSGPYEQYF. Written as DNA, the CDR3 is TGTGCCAGCAAACCTAGCGGACCCTACGAGCAGTACTTC.

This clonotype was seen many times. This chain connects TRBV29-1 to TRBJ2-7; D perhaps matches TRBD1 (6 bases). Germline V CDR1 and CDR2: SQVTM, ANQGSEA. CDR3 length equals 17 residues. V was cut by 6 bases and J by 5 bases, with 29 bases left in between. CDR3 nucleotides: TGCAGCGTGGCCGGGACATCTTTTCAATCATCAGCAGACGAGCAGTACTTC. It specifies CSVAGTSFQSSADEQYF.

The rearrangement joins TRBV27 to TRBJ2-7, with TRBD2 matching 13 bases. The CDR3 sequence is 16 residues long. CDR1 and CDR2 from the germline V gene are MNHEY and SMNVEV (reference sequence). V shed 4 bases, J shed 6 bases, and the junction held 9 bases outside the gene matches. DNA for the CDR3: TGTGCCAGCAGTTCCACCGGACTAGCGGGAGCTTCCGAGCAGTACTTC. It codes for CASSSTGLAGASEQYF.

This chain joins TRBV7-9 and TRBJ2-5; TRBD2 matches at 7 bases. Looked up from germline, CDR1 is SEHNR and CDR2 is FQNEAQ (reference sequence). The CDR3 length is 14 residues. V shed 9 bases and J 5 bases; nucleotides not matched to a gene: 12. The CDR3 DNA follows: TGTGCCAGTCTTAAGGCGGGAGTGGGTGAGACCCAGTACTTC. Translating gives CASLKAGVGETQYF.

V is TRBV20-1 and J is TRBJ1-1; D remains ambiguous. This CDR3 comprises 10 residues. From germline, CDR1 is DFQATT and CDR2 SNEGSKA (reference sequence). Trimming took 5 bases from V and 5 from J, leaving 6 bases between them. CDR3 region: CSALGTEAFF. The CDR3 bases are TGCAGTGCTCTTGGGACTGAAGCTTTCTTT.

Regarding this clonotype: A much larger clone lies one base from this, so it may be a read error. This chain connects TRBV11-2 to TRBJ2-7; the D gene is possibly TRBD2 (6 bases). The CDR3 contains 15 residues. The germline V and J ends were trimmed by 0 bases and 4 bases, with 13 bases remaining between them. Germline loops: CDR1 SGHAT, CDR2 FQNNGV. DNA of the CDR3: TGTGCCAGCAGCTTAGAGTTAGCGGAGGGTTACGAGCAGTACTTC. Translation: CASSLELAEGYEQYF.

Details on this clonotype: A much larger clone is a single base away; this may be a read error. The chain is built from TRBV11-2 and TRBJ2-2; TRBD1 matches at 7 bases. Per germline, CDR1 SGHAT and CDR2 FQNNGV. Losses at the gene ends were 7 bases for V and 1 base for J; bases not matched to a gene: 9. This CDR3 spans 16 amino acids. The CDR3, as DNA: TGTGCCAGCAAACTACGGACAGGAGAGAACACCGGGGAGCTGTTTTTT. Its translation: CASKLRTGENTGELFF.

CDR3 sequence (DNA): TGTGCCAGCAGCCGGGTAGGCAACGGGGTGGATGCCTACACCTTC. Its translation is CASSRVGNGVDAYTF. The V and J genes are TRBV4-2 and TRBJ1-2; no definite D call. The V end was cut by 4 bases, the J end by 10 bases, with 22 bases between. This CDR3 spans 15 amino acids. CDR1 LGHNA and CDR2 YNFKEQ come from the germline V gene.

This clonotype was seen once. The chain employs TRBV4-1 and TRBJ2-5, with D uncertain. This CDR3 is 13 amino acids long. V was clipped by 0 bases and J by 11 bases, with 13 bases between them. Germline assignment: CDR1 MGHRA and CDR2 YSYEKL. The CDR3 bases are TGCGCCAGCAGCCAAGATCCGGCGGATACGCAGTACTTC. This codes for CASSQDPADTQYF.

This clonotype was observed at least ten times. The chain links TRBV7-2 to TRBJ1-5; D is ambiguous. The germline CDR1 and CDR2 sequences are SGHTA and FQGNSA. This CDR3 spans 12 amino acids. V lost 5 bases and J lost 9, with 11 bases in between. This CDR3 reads CASSPQAGPQHF. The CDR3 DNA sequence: TGTGCCAGCAGCCCCCAGGCTGGGCCCCAGCATTTT.

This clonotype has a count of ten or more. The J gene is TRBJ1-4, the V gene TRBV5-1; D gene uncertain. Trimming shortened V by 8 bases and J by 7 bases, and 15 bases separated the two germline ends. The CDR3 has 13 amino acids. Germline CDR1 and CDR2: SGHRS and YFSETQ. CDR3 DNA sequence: TGCGCCAGTAACTCTGGAGGTGGTGAAAAACTGTTTTTT. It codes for CASNSGGGEKLFF.

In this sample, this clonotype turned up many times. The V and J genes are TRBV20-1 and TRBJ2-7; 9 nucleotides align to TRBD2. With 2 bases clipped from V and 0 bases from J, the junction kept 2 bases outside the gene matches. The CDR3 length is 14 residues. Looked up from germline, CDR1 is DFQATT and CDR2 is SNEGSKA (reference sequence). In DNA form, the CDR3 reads TGCAGTGCTAGATGGGGACTAGCCTCCTACGAGCAGTACTTC. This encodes CSARWGLASYEQYF.

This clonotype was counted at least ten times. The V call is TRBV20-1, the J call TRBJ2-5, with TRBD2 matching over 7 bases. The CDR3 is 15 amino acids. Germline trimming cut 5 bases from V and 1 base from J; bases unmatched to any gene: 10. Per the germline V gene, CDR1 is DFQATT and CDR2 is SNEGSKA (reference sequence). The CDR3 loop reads CSAANRGSSQETQYF. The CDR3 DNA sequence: TGCAGTGCTGCTAACCGCGGGAGTAGCCAAGAGACCCAGTACTTC.

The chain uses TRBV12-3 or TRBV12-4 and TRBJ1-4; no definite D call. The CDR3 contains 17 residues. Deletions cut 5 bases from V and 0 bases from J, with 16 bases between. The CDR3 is CASSDPSGRATNEKLFF. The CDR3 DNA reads TGTGCCAGCAGTGATCCTAGCGGGAGGGCAACTAATGAAAAACTGTTTTTT.

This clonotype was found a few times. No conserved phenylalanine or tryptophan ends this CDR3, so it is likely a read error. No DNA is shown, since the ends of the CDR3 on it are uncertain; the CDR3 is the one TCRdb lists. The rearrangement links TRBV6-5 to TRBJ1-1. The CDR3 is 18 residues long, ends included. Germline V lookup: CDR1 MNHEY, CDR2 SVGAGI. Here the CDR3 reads CASSYSTASSPSPVTVPS.

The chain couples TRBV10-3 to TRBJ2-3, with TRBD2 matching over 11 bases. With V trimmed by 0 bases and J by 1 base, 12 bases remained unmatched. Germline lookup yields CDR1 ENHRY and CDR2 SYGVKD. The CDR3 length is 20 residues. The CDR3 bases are TGTGCCATCAGTGAGTCAACGGCTAGCGGGAGGATAGCCGGCACAGATACGCAGTATTTT. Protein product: CAISESTASGRIAGTDTQYF.

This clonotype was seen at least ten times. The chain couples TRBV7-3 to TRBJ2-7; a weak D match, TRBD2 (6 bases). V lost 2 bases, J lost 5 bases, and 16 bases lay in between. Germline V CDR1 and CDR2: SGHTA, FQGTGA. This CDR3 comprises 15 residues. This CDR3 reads CASSLFGDSPDEQYF. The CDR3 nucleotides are TGTGCCAGCAGCTTATTTGGGGACTCCCCCGACGAGCAGTACTTC.